This TCR beta chain was found in a study of blood T cells in healthy people across ages. PCR was performed a second time for about 6 to 12 cycles using a sample-barcoded 5' primer and a J-beta primer mix. A template-switch adaptor with 12 random nucleotides tagged each cDNA molecule. One entry per CDR3 protein, called by TCRdb with MiXCR from the 5' RACE reads. The repertoire holds about 800,000 distinct CDR3 sequences, with about half as singletons. As concerns this clonotype: As yet, its antigen is unknown. A junction boundary mismatches the germline segment, possibly from a read error.

General study findings and limits: Getting older went along with TCR beta diversity per million T cells dropping roughly linearly. Naive and antigen-experienced cells were not separated, limiting conclusive comparison. More naive CD4+ cells and higher diversity were found in long-lived than in aged donors.

The receptor comes from a man of 80 years or more in good health. The source material was blood.

The CDR3 bases are TGTGCCAGCAGTCCAACGGGGCAGGGGAATGAAAAGCTGTTTTTT. Translating gives CASSPTGQGNEKLFF. The rearrangement links TRBV28 to TRBJ1-4; D perhaps matches TRBD1 (6 bases). The length of the CDR3 is 15 residues. Germline-derived CDR1 and CDR2 are MDHEN and SYDVKM.